The 18 T cell receptor beta chains presented below share a single source sample, sequenced in a study of identical twins. TCRdb re-derived calls from the 5' RACE reads in MiXCR, one entry per CDR3 protein. The table records approximately 620,000 distinct CDR3 sequences, 8% to 9% of them present only once. These data were likewise used in another study, on yellow fever vaccine responses in identical twins.

Source material: PBMCs. The receptors were sampled from a woman younger than 35 in good health.

The chain links TRBV10-3 to TRBJ2-3, with D possibly being TRBD1 or TRBD2 (5 bases each). Germline values: CDR1 ENHRY, CDR2 SYGVKD. CDR3 length: 13 amino acids. Trimming pared 2 bases from V and 5 bases from J, leaving 8 bases between. CDR3 residues: CAISEGTEDTQYF. CDR3 sequence (DNA): TGTGCCATCAGTGAGGGGACGGAAGATACGCAGTATTTT.

This clonotype has a handful of counts. The V and J genes are TRBV3-1 and TRBJ2-3, with 11 bases matching TRBD2. The germline V gene has CDR1 LGHDT and CDR2 YNNKEL (reference sequence). The trim removed 6 bases at V and 4 bases at J, leaving 3 bases unmatched. The CDR3 spans 14 residues. Here the CDR3 reads CASRGTSGSDTQYF. The CDR3, as DNA: TGTGCCAGCAGGGGGACTAGCGGCTCAGATACGCAGTATTTT.

V usage is TRBV29-1 and J usage is TRBJ2-3; 9 bases align to TRBD2. V was clipped by 5 bases and J by 4 bases; unmatched bases: 7. Germline CDR1 reads SQVTM; CDR2 reads ANQGSEA. CDR3 size: 14 residues. The CDR3 DNA sequence: TGCAGCGTTAGTAGCGGGAGAGAGGCAGATACGCAGTATTTT. Encoded protein: CSVSSGREADTQYF.

J is TRBJ1-5 and V is TRBV20-1; a possible D gene is TRBD1 (5 bases). CDR3 length: 17 residues. V lost 1 base and J lost 6, with 22 bases in between. Germline V lookup: CDR1 DFQATT, CDR2 SNEGSKA (reference sequence). CDR3 in DNA: TGCAGTGCTAGAGGGGACGGGGTTGGATATGGGGGTCAGCCCCAGCATTTT. It translates to CSARGDGVGYGGQPQHF.

This clonotype has a handful of counts. Here the CDR3 DNA reads TGCGCCAGCAGCCTACCAGAGTGGGGTAGCGGGGGGTACAATGAGCAGTTCTTC. Its protein product is CASSLPEWGSGGYNEQFF. This chain links TRBV4-1 with TRBJ2-1; TRBD2 aligns across 10 bases. V was pared by 4 bases and J by 4 bases, with 13 bases of the junction left unmatched. The CDR3 has 18 amino acids. CDR1 MGHRA and CDR2 YSYEKL come from the germline V gene.

In its sample, this clonotype was seen a few times. The chain combines TRBV9 with TRBJ2-5; tentative D call: TRBD1 (5 bases). Germline V gives CDR1 SGDLS, CDR2 YYNGEE. Trimming shortened V by 1 base and J by 2 bases, and 12 bases separated the two germline ends. CDR3 length: 15 amino acids. Here the CDR3 reads CASSVWQGIQETQYF. The CDR3 nucleotides read TGTGCCAGCAGCGTATGGCAGGGTATACAAGAGACCCAGTACTTC.

Worth noting for this clonotype: A read error may produce the germline difference seen at one junction end. The chain couples TRBV18 to TRBJ2-7; D is undetermined. Looked up from germline, CDR1 is KGHSH and CDR2 is LQKENI. The CDR3 contains 12 residues. CDR3 DNA: TGTGCCTGCTCACCACGCGAGTACGAGCAGTACTTC. Residues: CACSPREYEQYF. Drawing the rest from reference TRBV18 and TRBJ2-7, the complete variable domain is NAGVMQNPRHLVRRRGQEARLRCSPMKGHSHVYWYRQLPEEGLKFMVYLQKENIIDESGMPKERFSAEFPKEGPSILRIQQVVRGDSAAYFCACSPREYEQYFGPGTRLTVT.

This clonotype was recorded at least ten times. The genes are TRBV7-6 and TRBJ1-1; D is unclear. The CDR3 length is 14 residues. Trimming pared 2 bases from V and 0 bases from J, leaving 7 bases between. Germline-derived CDR1 and CDR2 are SGHVS and FNYEAQ. CDR3 protein: CASSLRGLNTEAFF. CDR3 nucleotides: TGTGCCAGCAGCTTACGCGGGTTGAACACTGAAGCTTTCTTT.

This clonotype was seen only a few times. J is TRBJ2-3 and V is TRBV5-6; 7 nucleotides line up with TRBD1. The CDR3 extends over 18 amino acids. J was trimmed by 3 bases and V by 0 bases; bases with no gene match: 13. CDR1 and CDR2 from the germline V gene are SGHDT and YYEEEE. CDR3 nucleotide sequence: TGTGCCAGCAGCTTGGGGACAGGAAGCCGAAGCCTAACAGATACGCAGTATTTT. Protein: CASSLGTGSRSLTDTQYF.

This clonotype was observed many times. J is TRBJ2-1 and V is TRBV12-3 or TRBV12-4; D unclear. V lost 6 bases and J lost 0, with 9 bases in between. This CDR3 region has 14 residues. The CDR3 spells CASSVGGSYNEQFF. CDR3 nucleotides: TGTGCCAGCAGCGTTGGTGGCTCCTACAATGAGCAGTTCTTC.

The chain is built from TRBV20-1 and TRBJ2-1, with TRBD2 matching over 10 bases. Trimming took 1 base from V and 1 from J; bases not matched to a gene: 7. The CDR3 extends over 17 amino acids. Germline V gene lookup returns CDR1 DFQATT and CDR2 SNEGSKA (reference sequence). Here the CDR3 reads CSARVSGGPDSYNEQFF. DNA of the CDR3: TGCAGTGCTAGAGTTAGCGGGGGGCCGGATTCCTACAATGAGCAGTTCTTC.

This clonotype was detected ten times or more. The genes are TRBV12-3 or TRBV12-4 and TRBJ2-5; D is unclear. This CDR3 region has 11 residues. Between the trimmed V and J ends, which lost 8 bases and 5 bases, there was a span of 9 bases. The CDR3 DNA sequence: TGTGCCAGCCGCCTTGGGGAGACCCAGTACTTC. Translating it yields CASRLGETQYF.

This clonotype was recorded only once. The V call is TRBV7-6, the J call TRBJ2-7; weak D call: TRBD1 (5 bases). Between the trimmed V and J ends, which lost 6 bases and 0 bases, there was a span of 18 bases. The CDR3 sequence is 16 residues long. Looked up from germline, CDR1 is SGHVS and CDR2 is FNYEAQ. The CDR3 region is CASSSKWGLSSYEQYF. CDR3 nucleotide sequence: TGTGCCAGCAGTTCCAAATGGGGCCTGAGCTCCTACGAGCAGTACTTC.

V is TRBV7-9 and J is TRBJ2-5, with 8 bases fitting TRBD1. V lost 4 bases and J lost 5; bases outside the gene matches: 15. The germline CDR1 and CDR2 sequences are SEHNR and FQNEAQ (reference sequence). This CDR3 comprises 17 residues. CDR3 sequence: CASSSTIMSGGSETQYF. The DNA of the CDR3 is TGTGCCAGCAGCTCCACCATTATGTCAGGGGGCTCGGAGACCCAGTACTTC.

This clonotype was recorded a few times. CDR3: CASSSPGDYGYTF. In nucleotides, the CDR3 is TGTGCCAGCAGCTCCCCGGGGGATTATGGCTACACCTTC. The chain employs TRBV11-2 and TRBJ1-2, with a tentative D call TRBD1 (5 bases). Germline V gives CDR1 SGHAT, CDR2 FQNNGV. CDR3 length equals 13 residues. Trimming removed 4 bases from V and 5 bases from J, with 11 bases in between.

The J gene is TRBJ2-7, the V gene TRBV28; D possibly corresponds to TRBD1 (6 bases). Trimming removed 3 bases from V and 7 bases from J, with 16 bases in between. The CDR3 is 14 residues long. Germline CDR1 and CDR2: MDHEN and SYDVKM. The CDR3 sequence: CASSLAGEFREQYF. CDR3 nucleotides: TGTGCCAGCAGTTTGGCAGGGGAGTTCAGAGAGCAGTACTTC.

This clonotype was found a few times. V gene TRBV6-2 or TRBV6-3 combines with J gene TRBJ2-3, with D hard to call. Germline lookup yields CDR1 MNHEY and CDR2 SVGEGT. V lost 7 bases to trimming and J lost 6 bases, with 11 bases between them. CDR3 length equals 12 residues. The CDR3 is CASTTYRDTQYF. CDR3 nucleotides: TGTGCCAGCACGACTTATAGGGATACGCAGTATTTT.

This clonotype was seen a few times. The chain recombines TRBV7-3 with TRBJ2-1, with a possible D match to TRBD2 (5 bases). Germline V lookup: CDR1 SGHTA, CDR2 FQGTGA. This CDR3 region has 15 residues. Trimming stripped 4 bases from V and 0 bases from J, with 10 bases between. The CDR3 bases are TGTGCCAGCAGCTCCGGGGTCGGCTCCTACAATGAGCAGTTCTTC. It encodes CASSSGVGSYNEQFF.